This T cell receptor beta chain was captured in a study of T cells in Graves' hyperthyroidism and ophthalmopathy. General study results and limits: Appearing also in blood were most of the thyroid clonotypes expanded above 0.001.

Active moderate-to-severe ophthalmopathy, Clinical Activity Score at least 3, NOSPECS at least 4, under 3 months' duration. A remark on this clonotype: The antigen remains undetermined. An end of the junction differs from the germline gene, which may be a read error.

The V gene's germline CDR1 is KGHSH and CDR2 LQKENI. The CDR3 totals 15 residues. RNA transcripts served as the template for amplifying TCR beta CDR3 regions. The study used the HTBI primer set for a first-round RT-PCR of the TCR CDR3. In TCRdb, the multiplex PCR reads were re-called with MiXCR into one record per CDR3 protein. The table includes about 410,000 distinct CDR3 sequences, roughly 15% detected once. This clonotype was obtained from a young man with Graves' ophthalmopathy. The chain has TRBV18 and TRBJ2-3; perhaps TRBD1 as D (6 bases). The sequenced sample was blood. The CDR3 coding sequence is TGTACCAGCTCCCGTACAGGGAATGGGGCAGATACGCAGTATTTT. It is translated as CTSSRTGNGADTQYF. The full variable domain, completed using reference TRBV18 and TRBJ2-3, is NAGVMQNPRHLVRRRGQEARLRCSPMKGHSHVYWYRQLPEEGLKFMVYLQKENIIDESGMPKERFSAEFPKEGPSILRIQQVVRGDSAAYFCTSSRTGNGADTQYFGPGTRLTVL.